Sequencing of this T cell receptor beta chain was carried out in a study of sequential checkpoint blockade in melanoma. At the level of the study: Patients were randomized 1:1 to nivolumab-then-ipilimumab or ipilimumab-then-nivolumab first-line. Maintenance nivolumab came after either treatment sequence.

Profiled with immunoSEQ multiplex PCR; TCRdb holds only in-frame clones, not every one. The sample lists around 13,000 clones, around 72% occurring once. The germline V gene has CDR1 SNHLY and CDR2 FYNNEI. This CDR3 has 15 amino acids. V lost 1 base, J lost 2 bases, and 9 bases lay in between. The treatment was: randomized to nivolumab then ipilimumab (arm A) or the reverse (arm B). Patients had received no earlier DNA-damaging chemotherapy. PBMC sorting kept live CD3+CD8+ cells without CD19 or CD56. Material: CD8+ T cells sorted from blood (inferred from file names), obtained from a patient given nivolumab and ipilimumab in sequence. V usage is TRBV2 and J usage is TRBJ2-1; maybe TRBD1 (6 bases). This receptor was identified in a human donor with melanoma. The CDR3 spells CASSEEPGAYNEQFF. DNA of the CDR3: TGTGCCAGCAGTGAAGAGCCAGGGGCCTACAATGAGCAGTTCTTC.